Presented here are 26 T cell receptor beta chains from one specimen sequenced in a study of cytomegalovirus exposure and HLA in healthy donors. Vbeta (60) and Jbeta (13) primers were used in the PCR. Assay: immunoSEQ multiplex PCR; the TCRdb copy retains only in-frame clones and omits some. The sample lists 85,000 to 130,000 clones, about 70% occurring once. Material: PBMCs. The receptors were gathered from a boy between 10 and 17 years old in good health and CMV-seronegative.

Remarks on this clone: Without the conserved terminal phenylalanine or tryptophan, this CDR3 likely stems from a read error. The chain combines TRBV25-1 with TRBJ1-1; tentatively, D is TRBD1 (6 bases). Germline CDR1 MGHDK, CDR2 SYGVNS. V was clipped by 5 bases and J by 1 base, with 8 bases between them. The CDR3 is 13 amino acids. CDR3 sequence reads: CASSLQGNTEAFV. The CDR3 DNA sequence: TGTGCCAGCAGTTTACAGGGGAACACTGAAGCTTTCGTT.

The J gene is TRBJ1-1, the V gene TRBV6-6; 8 bases align to TRBD1. V shed 5 bases and J 3 bases; nucleotides not matched to a gene: 5. This CDR3 comprises 14 residues. CDR1 is MNHNY and CDR2 is SVGAGI in the germline V gene (reference sequence). In DNA form, the CDR3 reads TGTGCCAGCAGTCAGAACAGGGGGTACACTGAAGCTTTCTTT. Translation gives CASSQNRGYTEAFF.

J is TRBJ1-2 and V is TRBV7-2, with D hard to call. CDR1 is SGHTA and CDR2 is FQGNSA in the germline V gene. The CDR3 consists of 12 residues. Trimming cost V 5 bases and J 5 bases, with 9 bases left between them. DNA of the CDR3: TGTGCCAGCAGCCTGAGGGAGTATGGCTACACCTTC. Protein sequence: CASSLREYGYTF.

This clone was found a few times. The genes are TRBV7-9 and TRBJ2-7; 9 positions agree with TRBD1. Germline V gene sequence: CDR1 SEHNR, CDR2 FQNEAQ (reference sequence). The CDR3 spans 14 residues. Unmatched junction bases numbered 7, after V lost 5 bases and J lost 5 bases. The CDR3 is CASSLDRGDHEQYF. CDR3 nucleotides: TGTGCCAGCAGCCTGGACAGGGGTGACCACGAGCAGTACTTC.

With respect to this clone: An end of the junction does not agree with germline; a read error may underlie this. Other DNA sequences of this sample code for an identical CDR3. The chain uses TRBV11-2 and TRBJ1-1; D may be TRBD1 (5 bases). The CDR3 consists of 14 residues. Germline CDR1 is SGHAT and CDR2 is FQNNGV. CDR3 in amino acids: CASSPERADTEAFF. In DNA form, the CDR3 reads TGTGCCAGCAGCCCAGAGCGGGCGGACACTGAGGCTTTCTTT.

This chain links TRBV19 with TRBJ2-1; 10 positions agree with TRBD1. From germline, CDR1 is LNHDA and CDR2 SQIVND (reference sequence). V was clipped by 8 bases and J by 1 base; unmatched bases: 2. This CDR3 has 14 residues. CDR3 protein: CASQDRGSYNEQFF. CDR3 nucleotide sequence: TGTGCCAGTCAGGACAGGGGGTCCTACAATGAGCAGTTCTTC. The whole variable domain, filled in from reference TRBV19 and TRBJ2-1, reads DGGITQSPKYLFRKEGQNVTLSCEQNLNHDAMYWYRQDPGQGLRLIYYSQIVNDFQKGDIAEGYSVSREKKESFPLTVTSAQKNPTAFYLCASQDRGSYNEQFFGPGTRLTVL.

The V gene is TRBV27, the J gene TRBJ2-7; 7 positions match TRBD1. Trimming at V came to 6 bases and at J to 0 bases, leaving 5 bases not matched to a gene. From germline, CDR1 is MNHEY and CDR2 SMNVEV (reference sequence). CDR3 length: 14 residues. CDR3 coding DNA: TGTGCCAGCAGCCTAGGGGGCCGCTCCTACGAGCAGTACTTC. Protein product: CASSLGGRSYEQYF.

V is TRBV18 and J is TRBJ1-6, with 7 bases lining up with TRBD1. Unmatched junction bases numbered 9, after V lost 2 bases and J lost 8 bases. CDR1 is KGHSH, CDR2 LQKENI, per germline. The CDR3 sequence is 16 residues long. CDR3 coding DNA: TGTGCCAGCTCACCAACATCCGGGACAGAGGATTCACCCCTCCACTTT. Translating gives CASSPTSGTEDSPLHF.

J is TRBJ2-1 and V is TRBV30, with TRBD1 matching 7 bases. Germline CDR1 GTSNPN, CDR2 SVGIG (reference sequence). CDR3 size: 14 residues. V was clipped by 2 bases and J by 6 bases; unmatched bases: 7. The CDR3 region is CAWSWDSTANEQFF. Written as DNA, the CDR3 is TGTGCCTGGAGTTGGGACAGCACTGCCAATGAGCAGTTCTTC.

This clone was counted only a few times. This rearrangement joins TRBV4-2 to TRBJ2-3, with 11 positions matching TRBD1. This CDR3 has 16 residues. Germline V lookup: CDR1 LGHNA, CDR2 YNFKEQ. Trimming took 1 base from V and 4 from J; bases not matched to a gene: 4. The CDR3 DNA is TGTGCCAGCAGCCAAGCCCCGGGACAGGGGGCAGATACGCAGTATTTT. This gives the protein CASSQAPGQGADTQYF.

This chain uses TRBV6-5 with TRBJ2-7, with TRBD1 identical over 7 bases. The germline V gene has CDR1 MNHEY and CDR2 SVGAGI. This CDR3 contains 15 residues. Germline trimming cut 4 bases from V and 6 bases from J; bases unmatched to any gene: 12. CDR3 residues: CASSFQQGRGGEQYF. The CDR3 coding sequence is TGTGCCAGCAGTTTTCAACAGGGGCGCGGTGGCGAGCAGTACTTC.

The gene calls are TRBV10-3 and TRBJ2-2, with 12 positions matching TRBD2. The CDR3 contains 16 residues. Germline V gives CDR1 ENHRY, CDR2 SYGVKD. The ends lost 6 bases at V and 6 bases at J; junction bases unmatched: 8. For the CDR3, the DNA is TGTGCCATCAGCCGTGGGACTAGCGGGTACTCCGGGGAGCTGTTTTTT. Translating it yields CAISRGTSGYSGELFF.

The chain recombines TRBV6-1 with TRBJ2-7; possibly TRBD2 for D (6 bases). This CDR3 is built from 14 residues. Germline V gene data show CDR1 as MNHNS and CDR2 as SASEGT. The V end lost 6 bases, the J end lost 2 bases, and 14 bases lay between the germline ends. CDR3 nucleotides: TGTGCCAGCAGCCGGGTAAGGGAGGCCTACGAGCAGTACTTC. Protein sequence: CASSRVREAYEQYF.

Only a few counts were recorded for this clone. V gene TRBV7-9 combines with J gene TRBJ1-1, with D unclear. Trimming stripped 7 bases from V and 4 bases from J, with 19 bases between. The CDR3 has 15 amino acids. In germline, CDR1 is SEHNR, CDR2 FQNEAQ (reference sequence). CDR3: CASTPSGSGSTEAFF. In DNA form, the CDR3 reads TGTGCCAGCACCCCTTCTGGGTCGGGTTCCACTGAAGCTTTCTTT.

This rearrangement joins TRBV30 to TRBJ1-5, with 9 bases aligning to TRBD1. J gave up 4 bases and V 4 bases, and 8 bases lay outside the gene matches. In germline, CDR1 is GTSNPN, CDR2 SVGIG (reference sequence). The CDR3 covers 15 residues. CDR3 loop: CAWNTQQGANQPQHF. As DNA, the CDR3 is TGTGCCTGGAACACTCAACAGGGGGCTAATCAGCCCCAGCATTTT.

This clone was seen more than once but under ten times. This chain uses TRBV1 with TRBJ2-1; TRBD2, the table's D call, was not compared with the DNA. TRBV1 is recorded as a pseudogene. The CDR3 is 12 residues long. The CDR3: CTSGTGYNEQFF. CDR3 nucleotides: TGCACCAGCGGGACTGGGTACAATGAGCAGTTCTTC.

The V gene is TRBV7-6, the J gene TRBJ2-7; 7 bases are shared with TRBD2. Germline loops: CDR1 SGHVS, CDR2 FNYEAQ. The CDR3 contains 16 residues. Germline trimming cut 1 base from V and 2 bases from J; bases unmatched to any gene: 8. CDR3 loop: CASSLGGGGGAYEQYF. CDR3 nucleotide sequence: TGTGCCAGCAGCTTAGGGGGTGGCGGGGGTGCCTACGAGCAGTACTTC.

The chain uses TRBV7-8 and TRBJ2-7, with a tentative D call TRBD2 (6 bases). The ends were cut back, 1 base at V and 0 bases at J, with 16 bases in the middle. Germline V lookup: CDR1 SGHVS, CDR2 FQNEAQ. The CDR3 is made up of 17 amino acids. The CDR3 DNA sequence: TGTGCCAGCAGCTTAGGGAGGGTTGATAGGAGCTCCTACGAGCAGTACTTC. Translating gives CASSLGRVDRSSYEQYF.

V and J are TRBV4-3 and TRBJ2-3; 7 bases match TRBD2. The CDR3 totals 17 residues. With 0 bases clipped from V and 2 bases from J, the junction kept 8 bases outside the gene matches. Germline assignment: CDR1 LGHNA and CDR2 YSLEER. The CDR3: CASSQEPGRGSTDTQYF. CDR3 coding DNA: TGCGCCAGCAGCCAAGAACCAGGGAGGGGTTCCACAGATACGCAGTATTTT.

This clone was recorded a few times. This chain uses TRBV28 with TRBJ2-3; 10 bases are shared with TRBD1. This CDR3 has 16 residues. Germline V gene sequence: CDR1 MDHEN, CDR2 SYDVKM. Germline trimming cut 8 bases from V and 2 bases from J; bases unmatched to any gene: 10. The CDR3 sequence is CASSLGDRGFTDTQYF. CDR3 nucleotide sequence: TGTGCCAGCTCCCTTGGGGACAGGGGATTCACAGATACGCAGTATTTT.

The rearrangement links TRBV2 to TRBJ2-2; D gene unclear. V was pared by 8 bases and J by 2 bases, with 21 bases between. The CDR3 extends over 17 amino acids. Germline loops: CDR1 SNHLY, CDR2 FYNNEI. The CDR3 DNA reads as TGTGCCAGCGCTAATGTAGTTCCCACCTTAAACACCGGGGAGCTGTTTTTT. Protein sequence: CASANVVPTLNTGELFF.

This clone was counted between two and nine times. The chain uses TRBV5-1 and TRBJ1-4, with TRBD1 identical over 7 bases. CDR3 length: 18 residues. V lost 0 bases to trimming and J lost 7 bases; unmatched junction nucleotides: 15. Germline V lookup: CDR1 SGHRS, CDR2 YFSETQ. The CDR3 sequence: CASSLVGTASPRREKLFF. DNA of the CDR3: TGCGCCAGCAGCTTGGTCGGGACAGCCAGTCCAAGACGTGAAAAACTGTTTTTT.

J is TRBJ1-1 and V is TRBV11-2; D not certain. CDR1 is SGHAT and CDR2 is FQNNGV in the germline V gene. This CDR3 has 11 amino acids. V was cut by 3 bases and J by 4 bases, with 3 bases left in between. For the CDR3, the DNA is TGTGCCAGCAGCTTCGGCACTGAAGCTTTCTTT. The encoded protein is CASSFGTEAFF.

This chain connects TRBV10-3 to TRBJ1-2, with D perhaps matching TRBD1 (6 bases). The CDR3 totals 17 residues. V was shortened by 7 bases and J by 6 bases, with 27 bases between the two germline ends. CDR1 is ENHRY, CDR2 SYGVKD, per germline. The CDR3 nucleotides read TGTGCCATCACCAAGACTGCAGGGGCCCCGGATACCAATGGCTACACCTTC. It specifies CAITKTAGAPDTNGYTF.

The V and J genes are TRBV10-3 and TRBJ1-1; TRBD1 might be the D (6 bases). Germline V CDR1 and CDR2: ENHRY, SYGVKD. Trimming pared 6 bases from V and 4 bases from J, leaving 12 bases between. The CDR3 length is 13 residues. The CDR3 DNA sequence: TGTGCCATCAGAGACGGACAGACCACTGAAGCTTTCTTT. Its translation: CAIRDGQTTEAFF.

The chain is built from TRBV2 and TRBJ1-4; a possible D gene is TRBD1 (6 bases). The germline CDR1 and CDR2 sequences are SNHLY and FYNNEI. V lost 6 bases and J 10 bases, leaving 12 bases between the germline ends. The CDR3 totals 12 residues. The CDR3 DNA sequence: TGTGCCAGCAGCCGGACAGCCGGAAAACTGTTTTTT. Translated: CASSRTAGKLFF.